These T cell receptor beta chains were read from a single sample in a study of cytomegalovirus exposure and HLA in healthy donors. The repertoire was sequenced with immunoSEQ multiplex PCR; TCRdb's copy has only in-frame clones and lacks some. The sample records about 190,000 clones, around 81% being singletons. Sequencing was performed on PBMCs. The receptors were gathered from a man between 18 and 29 years old in good health and CMV-seronegative. The conserved cysteine and the conserved F or W are not part of the CDR3 here. D genes are given only for firm matches.

TRBD1	TRBV5-1	ASSLAPMTGPNTEAF
NA	TRBV6-5	ASSTQTGGDYEQY
NA	TRBV15	ATSRNFNRESSYNEQF
TRBD1	TRBV7-8	ASSPGQVNTEAF
NA	TRBV5-1	ASNSRGGAYNEQF
TRBD2	TRBV7-6	ASSLGPSGGGHMQF
NA	TRBV9	ASSVDLAGSTDTQY
NA	TRBV5-1	ASSLRDISYGYT
TRBD2	TRBV9	ASSAKNLGLAGNTDTQY
NA	TRBV30	AWRNTGRNGYT
NA	TRBV5-4	ASSSREQETQY